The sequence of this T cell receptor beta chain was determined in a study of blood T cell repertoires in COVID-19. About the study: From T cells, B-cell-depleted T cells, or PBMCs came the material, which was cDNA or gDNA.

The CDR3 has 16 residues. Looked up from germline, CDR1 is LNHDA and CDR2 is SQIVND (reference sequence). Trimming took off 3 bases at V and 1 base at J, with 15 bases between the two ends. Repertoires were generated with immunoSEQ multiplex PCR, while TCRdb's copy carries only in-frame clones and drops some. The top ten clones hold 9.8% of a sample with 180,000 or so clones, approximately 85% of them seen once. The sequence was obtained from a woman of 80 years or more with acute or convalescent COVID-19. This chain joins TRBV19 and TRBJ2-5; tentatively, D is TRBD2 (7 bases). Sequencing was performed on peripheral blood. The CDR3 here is CASSMMGGGAQETQYF. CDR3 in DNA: TGTGCCAGTAGTATGATGGGGGGGGGCGCCCAAGAGACCCAGTACTTC.